These 19 T cell receptor beta chains came from one sample sequenced in a study of T cells in localized non-small cell lung cancer. This table comes from immunoSEQ multiplex PCR, and its TCRdb copy is limited to in-frame clones, with some not included. The sample lists 70,000 or so clones, about four fifths occurring once. Specimen: peripheral blood, collected before any cancer treatment. These receptors were collected from a female donor aged 60 or older with stage I lung adenocarcinoma.

The gene calls are TRBV5-1 and TRBJ2-6; no firm D call. The CDR3 is 13 residues long. Between the trimmed V and J ends, which lost 4 bases and 3 bases, there was a span of 5 bases. CDR1 and CDR2 (germline): SGHRS, YFSETQ. CDR3 DNA sequence: TGCGCCAGCAGCCCCAGTGGGGCCAACGTCCTGACTTTC. This translates into CASSPSGANVLTF. Looking up the rest from reference TRBV5-1 and TRBJ2-6 gives the full variable domain: KAGVTQTPRYLIKTRGQQVTLSCSPISGHRSVSWYQQTPGQGLQFLFEYFSETQRNKGNFPGRFSGRQFSNSRSEMNVSTLELGDSALYLCASSPSGANVLTFGAGSRLTVL.

V gene TRBV2 combines with J gene TRBJ2-3; weak D call: TRBD2 (5 bases). Trimming removed 3 bases from V and 0 bases from J, with 7 bases in between. This CDR3 comprises 14 residues. From germline, CDR1 is SNHLY and CDR2 FYNNEI. CDR3 sequence: CASSERTSTDTQYF. In DNA form, the CDR3 reads TGTGCCAGCAGTGAGAGGACTAGCACAGATACGCAGTATTTT. The variable domain in full, with the rest retrieved from reference TRBV2 and TRBJ2-3, is EPEVTQTPSHQVTQMGQEVILRCVPISNHLYFYWYRQILGQKVEFLVSFYNNEISEKSEIFDDQFSVERPDGSNFTLKIRSTKLEDSAMYFCASSERTSTDTQYFGPGTRLTVL.

This sequence joins TRBV15 and TRBJ2-5; D perhaps matches TRBD1 (5 bases). Germline CDR1 and CDR2: LNHNV and YYDKDF (reference sequence). The V and J ends lost 0 bases and 1 base respectively, with 15 bases between them. This CDR3 has 17 amino acids. CDR3 region: CATSRDTRQTFQETQYF. CDR3 DNA: TGTGCCACCAGCAGAGATACGAGACAGACATTCCAAGAGACCCAGTACTTC.

The chain employs TRBV19 and TRBJ2-2; no definite D call. Trimming removed 5 bases at V and 1 base at J, with 8 bases between. CDR1 and CDR2 from the germline V gene are LNHDA and SQIVND (reference sequence). The length of the CDR3 is 14 residues. The CDR3 DNA reads TGTGCCAGTAGTCAATCGCGGAACACCGGGGAGCTGTTTTTT. It encodes CASSQSRNTGELFF. The full variable domain, with the rest looked up from reference TRBV19 and TRBJ2-2, is DGGITQSPKYLFRKEGQNVTLSCEQNLNHDAMYWYRQDPGQGLRLIYYSQIVNDFQKGDIAEGYSVSREKKESFPLTVTSAQKNPTAFYLCASSQSRNTGELFFGEGSRLTVL.

This chain connects TRBV29-1 to TRBJ2-1; no clear D gene. The germline gives CDR1 SQVTM, CDR2 ANQGSEA. V lost 2 bases and J lost 6, with 8 bases in between. The CDR3 extends over 12 amino acids. DNA of the CDR3: TGCAGCGTTGAACCCGCAACCAATGAGCAGTTCTTC. The encoded protein is CSVEPATNEQFF.

The CDR3 is CASSEQRSGANVLTF. The CDR3 DNA reads as TGTGCCAGCAGTGAACAGCGCTCTGGGGCCAACGTCCTGACTTTC. The rearrangement uses TRBV6-1 and TRBJ2-6; D remains unclear. CDR3 length: 15 amino acids. Trimming shortened V by 2 bases and J by 0 bases, and 5 bases separated the two germline ends. In germline, CDR1 is MNHNS, CDR2 SASEGT.

The CDR3 reads CASRTLREENEKLFF. As DNA, the CDR3 is TGTGCCAGCAGGACGCTACGGGAGGAGAATGAAAAACTGTTTTTT. V and J are TRBV6-5 and TRBJ1-4; D not certain. The germline CDR1 and CDR2 sequences are MNHEY and SVGAGI. This CDR3 is 15 amino acids long. Trimming cost V 6 bases and J 5 bases, with 16 bases left between them.

The chain couples TRBV5-1 to TRBJ2-5; no clear D gene. This CDR3 comprises 14 residues. V was trimmed by 4 bases and J by 5 bases, leaving 15 bases between them. Germline loops: CDR1 SGHRS, CDR2 YFSETQ. The CDR3 bases are TGCGCCAGCAGCCCCGGATGGGGAAGTGAGACCCAGTACTTC. Translated: CASSPGWGSETQYF.

The rearrangement uses TRBV29-1 and TRBJ1-1; D perhaps matches TRBD1 (5 bases). V dropped 6 bases and J dropped 1 base, with 12 bases sitting between them. Germline V lookup: CDR1 SQVTM, CDR2 ANQGSEA. This CDR3 has 13 residues. The CDR3 region is CSVSRDGNTEAFF. The CDR3 nucleotides are TGCAGCGTCTCCCGGGACGGGAACACTGAAGCTTTCTTT.

V is TRBV6-5 and J is TRBJ1-3; maybe TRBD1 (6 bases). V was pared by 6 bases and J by 3 bases, with 12 bases between. Germline V lookup: CDR1 MNHEY, CDR2 SVGAGI. The CDR3 length is 14 residues. The CDR3 sequence: CASRTGQRGNTIYF. DNA for the CDR3: TGTGCCAGCAGAACCGGACAGCGTGGAAACACCATATATTTT.

This clone was found once. The rearrangement joins TRBV4-3 to TRBJ1-1; D is unresolved. The CDR3 is 14 residues long. Germline CDR1 is LGHNA and CDR2 is YSLEER. The V and J ends lost 0 bases and 1 base respectively, with 6 bases between them. CDR3 in amino acids: CASSQDLGNTEAFF. In DNA form, the CDR3 reads TGCGCCAGCAGCCAAGATCTAGGGAACACTGAAGCTTTCTTT.

The chain links TRBV28 to TRBJ1-6; no reliable D call. The CDR3 totals 15 residues. V lost 6 bases and J 7 bases, leaving 16 bases between the germline ends. Germline V gene sequence: CDR1 MDHEN, CDR2 SYDVKM. CDR3 DNA sequence: TGTGCCAGCAGCCTTGGACGGGTAGGCAATTCACCCCTCCACTTT. Amino acid sequence: CASSLGRVGNSPLHF. Full variable domain (rest looked up from reference TRBV28 and TRBJ1-6): DVKVTQSSRYLVKRTGEKVFLECVQDMDHENMFWYRQDPGLGLRLIYFSYDVKMKEKGDIPEGYSVSREKKERFSLILESASTNQTSMYLCASSLGRVGNSPLHFGNGTRLTVT.

V gene TRBV29-1 combines with J gene TRBJ2-2; D uncertain. Per the germline V gene, CDR1 is SQVTM and CDR2 is ANQGSEA. CDR3 size: 13 residues. Trimming took off 4 bases at V and 0 bases at J, with 6 bases between the two ends. CDR3: CSVGRTNTGELFF. The CDR3 nucleotides read TGCAGCGTTGGACGAACGAACACCGGGGAGCTGTTTTTT.

V is TRBV6-1 and J is TRBJ1-5; weak D call: TRBD1 (5 bases). V lost 2 bases to trimming and J lost 4 bases, with 12 bases between them. CDR1 and CDR2 (germline): MNHNS, SASEGT. This CDR3 is 15 amino acids long. The CDR3 nucleotides read TGTGCCAGCAGTGAACTACGGGGGACGAATCAGCCCCAGCATTTT. As protein: CASSELRGTNQPQHF.

V and J are TRBV15 and TRBJ1-2, with a weak D call TRBD1 (6 bases). V shed 5 bases and J shed 2 bases, with 15 bases lying between them. Germline loops: CDR1 LNHNV, CDR2 YYDKDF (reference sequence). This CDR3 has 15 amino acids. The chain's CDR3 is CATSVGRGHNYGYTF. The CDR3 DNA reads as TGTGCCACCAGCGTTGGCCGGGGGCACAACTATGGCTACACCTTC.

V and J are TRBV4-2 and TRBJ1-2; D may be TRBD1 (6 bases). Per the germline V gene, CDR1 is LGHNA and CDR2 is YNFKEQ. V was shortened by 1 base and J by 8 bases, with 14 bases between the two germline ends. CDR3 length: 14 residues. CDR3 loop: CASSQVGGRTGYTF. CDR3 in DNA: TGTGCCAGCAGCCAAGTAGGGGGGCGAACGGGCTACACCTTC.

CDR3 DNA sequence: TGTGCCAGTAGTACGACTCCCGGGACAGGCAAGACCTACGAGCAGTACTTC. Protein: CASSTTPGTGKTYEQYF. The chain uses TRBV19 and TRBJ2-7; the match to TRBD1 covers 8 bases. V lost 4 bases to trimming and J lost 2 bases; unmatched junction nucleotides: 13. This CDR3 has 17 residues. Per germline, CDR1 LNHDA and CDR2 SQIVND (reference sequence).

The chain combines TRBV11-3 with TRBJ1-4; D gene uncertain. The germline V gene has CDR1 SGHNT and CDR2 YENEEA. The CDR3 extends over 13 amino acids. V was pared by 4 bases and J by 8 bases, with 11 bases between. CDR3 coding DNA: TGTGCCAGCAGCTCTCACCGCCGGGAAAAACTGTTTTTT. Protein sequence: CASSSHRREKLFF.

V gene TRBV5-1 combines with J gene TRBJ2-5; TRBD1 matches 7 bases. Germline V gene data show CDR1 as SGHRS and CDR2 as YFSETQ. J gave up 3 bases and V 6 bases, and 14 bases lay outside the gene matches. The CDR3 runs to 16 residues. The CDR3 bases are TGCGCCAGCAAAGGGGACAGAGCTTCACCTGAAGAGACCCAGTACTTC. Protein product: CASKGDRASPEETQYF.